This T cell receptor (beta chain) appears in the sequencing data of a study of cytomegalovirus exposure and HLA in healthy donors. Study findings and constraints: Follow-up analysis seemed to connect common viral pathogens with several of the most significant clusters identified. The study recorded 150 to 200 TCR beta chains that were cytomegalovirus-associated. For cytomegalovirus status, the classifier reportedly gave diagnoses with high specificity and sensitivity.

V dropped 1 base and J dropped 8; count of bases not matched to a gene: 7. Germline lookup yields CDR1 LGHNT and CDR2 FRNRAP. This CDR3 spans 14 amino acids. The PCR had 60 Vbeta and 13 Jbeta primers. Assay: immunoSEQ multiplex PCR; the TCRdb copy retains only in-frame clones and omits some. The sample has 90,000 to 120,000 clones, approximately 76% seen once. With respect to this clone: Antigen unknown.

The chain joins TRBV12-5 to TRBJ1-2; 7 bases agree with TRBD1. This sequence originates from a man between 18 and 35 years old in good health and CMV-seronegative. The source material was PBMCs. CDR3 nucleotide sequence: TGTGCTAGTGGTTTGGGACAGGGAATCAACGGCTACACCTTC. Translated: CASGLGQGINGYTF.